This T cell receptor (beta chain) was sequenced for a study of T cells in Graves' hyperthyroidism and ophthalmopathy. Amplified TCR beta CDR3 regions came from RNA transcripts. TCR CDR3 underwent first-round RT-PCR with the HTBI primer set. TCRdb reprocessed the multiplex PCR reads with MiXCR, giving one entry per CDR3 protein. The sample records around 450,000 distinct CDR3 sequences, around 14% being singletons. Lactation, pregnancy, other autoimmune disease or uncontrolled infection led to exclusion of patients. Trimming cost V 4 bases and J 6 bases; bases outside gene matches: 6. Germline V gives CDR1 SGDLS, CDR2 YYNGEE. CDR3 length equals 13 residues.

The J gene is TRBJ1-2, the V gene TRBV9, with TRBD1 identical over 7 bases. The clonotype was recovered from a young woman with Graves' hyperthyroidism. Sequenced: blood. CDR3 sequence (DNA): TGTGCCAGCAGCCACGACAGGGCCCATGGCTACACCTTC. Translated: CASSHDRAHGYTF.